This T cell receptor (beta chain) was profiled in a study of siplizumab effects on memory and regulatory T cells. Trimming shortened V by 6 bases and J by 5 bases, and 16 bases separated the two germline ends. This CDR3 spans 15 amino acids. The germline V gene has CDR1 MDHEN and CDR2 SYDVKM. In its sample, this clone was seen once. Its antigen is currently unknown. Findings and caveats of the study: The apparent diversity of naive T cells exceeded that of memory cells, and naive T cells seemed to make a major contribution to the alloresponse. A minor fraction of alloreactive clones, and no more, mapped to unstimulated subsets. Among mappable alloreactive CD4+ clones, the Treg-derived fraction averaged approximately 70% with siplizumab versus under 30% in controls.

Clones were read by immunoSEQ multiplex PCR, and TCRdb kept only the in-frame ones, dropping some. The table has tens of thousands of clones, about 98% seen once; the top ten hold approximately 0.99%. The sequence was obtained from a human donor in good health. This sequence joins TRBV28 and TRBJ2-2; a possible D gene is TRBD1 (6 bases). Sample: naive CD8+ T cells sorted from blood. The CDR3 DNA follows: TGTGCCAGCAGCCAACCGGGACAATTGACCGGGGAGCTGTTTTTT. As protein: CASSQPGQLTGELFF.